Each of the 21 T cell receptor beta chains below was sequenced from the same sample in a study of cytomegalovirus exposure and HLA in healthy donors (dated by TCRdb to about 2017). The receptor library was made with the immunoSEQ multiplex PCR assay. For the multiplex PCR, a mixture combining 60 forward primers for TCR Vbeta segments and 13 reverse primers for TCR Jbeta segments was used. In its TCRdb copy, this immuneACCESS table keeps in-frame sequences only and misses some clones. Where compared with another copy, unresolved V genes explain less than half of these, and the others have no known cause. Within this sample are about 110,000 clones, with about 74% of them counted one time only. The ten most abundant clones make up around 5.1% of the sample. Sequencing used PBMCs. The source of these receptors is a female donor in good health and CMV-seropositive.

The V call is TRBV27, the J call TRBJ1-2; the D gene is possibly TRBD1 (5 bases). Trimming left V 5 bases short and J 2 bases short, with 15 bases between. Germline assignment: CDR1 MNHEY and CDR2 SMNVEV (reference sequence). The CDR3 runs 15 residues. The CDR3 loop reads CASSPRRQQNYGYTF. The CDR3 DNA is TGTGCCAGCAGTCCCCGGAGACAGCAAAACTATGGCTACACCTTC.

The rearrangement joins TRBV5-5 to TRBJ1-1; the match to TRBD1 covers 9 bases. Losses at the gene ends were 0 bases for V and 1 base for J; bases not matched to a gene: 4. The CDR3 is 16 amino acids. Germline-derived CDR1 and CDR2 are SGHKS and YYEKEE (reference sequence). The CDR3 DNA reads as TGTGCCAGCAGCTTGGGCGGGGGACAGGGGAACACTGAAGCTTTCTTT. It codes for CASSLGGGQGNTEAFF. The whole variable domain, remainder taken from reference TRBV5-5 and TRBJ1-1, is DAGVTQSPTHLIKTRGQQVTLRCSPISGHKSVSWYQQVLGQGPQFIFQYYEKEERGRGNFPDRFSARQFPNYSSELNVNALLLGDSALYLCASSLGGGQGNTEAFFGQGTRLTVV.

This clone was recorded once. V usage is TRBV19 and J usage is TRBJ1-3; 7 nucleotides agree with TRBD1. Looked up from germline, CDR1 is LNHDA and CDR2 is SQIVND (reference sequence). This CDR3 is 15 amino acids long. The V gene end was trimmed by 3 bases and the J gene end by 0 bases; junction bases not matched to a gene: 2. The CDR3, as DNA: TGTGCCAGTAGTATGGGACAGACCTCTGGAAACACCATATATTTT. This sequence encodes CASSMGQTSGNTIYF.

The rearrangement uses TRBV2 and TRBJ1-2; D might be TRBD1 (6 bases). There are 13 residues in the CDR3. Deletions cut 7 bases from V and 1 base from J, with 10 bases between. From germline, CDR1 is SNHLY and CDR2 FYNNEI. This CDR3 is CASKQDSNYGYTF. The CDR3 nucleotides are TGTGCCAGCAAACAGGACAGTAACTATGGCTACACCTTC.

V and J are TRBV18 and TRBJ2-5; TRBD2 might be the D (6 bases). This CDR3 has 16 amino acids. CDR1 and CDR2 from the germline V gene are KGHSH and LQKENI. V lost 3 bases to trimming and J lost 1 base, with 15 bases between them. This CDR3 is CASSPRDSRTQETQYF. The CDR3, as DNA: TGTGCCAGCTCACCCCGGGACTCCCGGACCCAAGAGACCCAGTACTTC. Full variable domain (remainder filled in from reference TRBV18 and TRBJ2-5): NAGVMQNPRHLVRRRGQEARLRCSPMKGHSHVYWYRQLPEEGLKFMVYLQKENIIDESGMPKERFSAEFPKEGPSILRIQQVVRGDSAAYFCASSPRDSRTQETQYFGPGTRLLVL.

This clone appeared a few times. The V gene is TRBV6-4, the J gene TRBJ2-3; 11 positions agree with TRBD1. V dropped 6 bases and J dropped 3; count of bases not matched to a gene: 11. Germline loops: CDR1 MRHNA, CDR2 SNTAGT. The CDR3 runs 17 residues. In nucleotides, the CDR3 is TGTGCCAGCAGCCTTACCGGGACAGGGGGTGGTACAGATACGCAGTATTTT. Translating it yields CASSLTGTGGGTDTQYF.

This clone was observed once. The J gene is TRBJ2-3, the V gene TRBV11-1, with TRBD1 matching 8 bases. Per the germline V gene, CDR1 is SGHAT and CDR2 is FQDESV (reference sequence). This CDR3 is 16 amino acids long. Trimming took 4 bases from V and 5 from J; bases not matched to a gene: 11. CDR3 in DNA: TGTGCCAGCAGCTCTAAACCGGGACAGGCGAGAGATACGCAGTATTTT. Protein: CASSSKPGQARDTQYF.

This clone was detected once. This chain connects TRBV18 to TRBJ2-7; tentative D call: TRBD2 (5 bases). Looked up from germline, CDR1 is KGHSH and CDR2 is LQKENI. V shed 0 bases and J shed 4 bases, with 13 bases lying between them. The CDR3 runs 15 residues. Here the CDR3 DNA reads TGTGCCAGCTCACCACCGGCGGGTCAAGGGTACGAGCAGTACTTC. Translating it yields CASSPPAGQGYEQYF.

The chain couples TRBV6-5 to TRBJ2-1; no firm D call. Germline V lookup: CDR1 MNHEY, CDR2 SVGAGI. The V and J ends lost 5 bases and 5 bases respectively, with 7 bases between them. The CDR3 sequence is 12 residues long. CDR3 in amino acids: CASSKNNNEQFF. The DNA of the CDR3 is TGTGCCAGCAGTAAAAATAACAATGAGCAGTTCTTC.

The chain is built from TRBV28 and TRBJ2-5, with TRBD2 matching 13 bases. V dropped 3 bases and J dropped 4; count of bases not matched to a gene: 2. Looked up from germline, CDR1 is MDHEN and CDR2 is SYDVKM. The CDR3 spans 15 residues. The CDR3 loop is CASSFGLAGVETQYF. CDR3 nucleotides: TGTGCCAGCAGTTTCGGACTAGCGGGAGTAGAGACCCAGTACTTC.

The V gene is TRBV6-5, the J gene TRBJ1-3; tentative D call: TRBD1 (6 bases). The V gene's germline CDR1 is MNHEY and CDR2 SVGAGI. V was trimmed by 4 bases and J by 2 bases, leaving 9 bases between them. The CDR3 covers 14 residues. Here the CDR3 reads CASSSGDTGNTIYF. The CDR3 nucleotides are TGTGCCAGCAGTTCAGGGGATACTGGAAACACCATATATTTT.

This sequence joins TRBV5-1 and TRBJ2-1; 10 nucleotides match TRBD2. V trimming: 4 bases; J trimming: 6 bases; junction bases outside the gene matches: 7. The CDR3 contains 15 residues. CDR1 is SGHRS, CDR2 YFSETQ, per germline. The chain's CDR3 is CASSRGLASPNEQFF. CDR3 coding DNA: TGCGCCAGCAGCAGGGGACTAGCGTCCCCCAATGAGCAGTTCTTC.

This clone has a single count. The rearrangement uses TRBV30 and TRBJ2-7; no clear D gene. The CDR3 length is 11 residues. Trimming stripped 2 bases from V and 3 bases from J, with 5 bases between. Germline V gene sequence: CDR1 GTSNPN, CDR2 SVGIG (reference sequence). CDR3: CAWSPLYEQYF. The CDR3 region has the DNA TGTGCCTGGAGTCCTCTCTACGAGCAGTACTTC.

V is TRBV7-8 and J is TRBJ2-7, with D perhaps matching TRBD2 (6 bases). Trimming cost V 5 bases and J 7 bases, with 21 bases left between them. The CDR3 is 15 residues long. CDR1 is SGHVS and CDR2 is FQNEAQ in the germline V gene. The CDR3 nucleotides read TGTGCCAGCAGCGCGCCGGGACTTTTGGTAGAGGAGCAGTACTTC. This sequence encodes CASSAPGLLVEEQYF. The full variable domain, rest sourced from reference TRBV7-8 and TRBJ2-7, is GAGVSQSPRYKVAKRGQDVALRCDPISGHVSLFWYQQALGQGPEFLTYFQNEAQLDKSGLPSDRFFAERPEGSVSTLKIQRTQQEDSAVYLCASSAPGLLVEEQYFGPGTRLTVT.

The J gene is TRBJ1-3, the V gene TRBV5-1; D gene uncertain. Trimming cost V 1 base and J 0 bases, with 5 bases left between them. The CDR3 is made up of 14 amino acids. Germline V gene data show CDR1 as SGHRS and CDR2 as YFSETQ. CDR3 protein: CASSLTDSGNTIYF. CDR3 in DNA: TGCGCCAGCAGCTTGACAGACTCTGGAAACACCATATATTTT.

The rearrangement joins TRBV7-2 to TRBJ1-2, with 7 bases fitting TRBD1. Germline CDR1 SGHTA, CDR2 FQGNSA. This CDR3 is built from 16 residues. With 0 bases clipped from V and 4 bases from J, the junction kept 8 bases outside the gene matches. CDR3 sequence: CASSLAGQGQSYGYTF. The CDR3 coding sequence is TGTGCCAGCAGCTTAGCTGGTCAGGGACAGTCCTATGGCTACACCTTC.

This chain links TRBV18 with TRBJ1-3, with 10 bases matching TRBD1. The CDR3 runs 19 residues. Germline V CDR1 and CDR2: KGHSH, LQKENI. Germline trimming cut 6 bases from V and 0 bases from J; bases unmatched to any gene: 14. This CDR3 reads CASSLQPTGTGASGNTIYF. The DNA for the CDR3 is TGTGCCAGCTCGCTACAACCGACCGGGACAGGGGCCTCTGGAAACACCATATATTTT.

V and J are TRBV7-9 and TRBJ1-2, with TRBD1 matching 9 bases. CDR1 is SEHNR, CDR2 FQNEAQ, per germline (reference sequence). V gave up 4 bases and J gave up 7 bases; unmatched junction bases: 4. The CDR3 covers 13 residues. In nucleotides, the CDR3 is TGTGCCAGCAGCTCACAGGGGGCGGCTGGCTACACCTTC. Amino acids: CASSSQGAAGYTF.

Only one count was recorded for this clone. The chain uses TRBV27 and TRBJ1-6, with 7 nucleotides matching TRBD1. The CDR3 is 20 residues long. In germline, CDR1 is MNHEY, CDR2 SMNVEV (reference sequence). V dropped 7 bases and J dropped 8; count of bases not matched to a gene: 26. The CDR3 sequence: CASTLPVQRGQWFFDSPLHF. CDR3 DNA sequence: TGTGCCAGCACCCTACCGGTTCAAAGGGGGCAGTGGTTTTTCGATTCACCCCTCCACTTT.

The chain couples TRBV7-8 to TRBJ1-4; 7 nucleotides agree with TRBD1. The J segment lost 4 bases and the V segment lost 5 bases, leaving 7 bases of the junction unmatched. The CDR3 contains 15 residues. The V gene's germline CDR1 is SGHVS and CDR2 FQNEAQ. The CDR3 DNA sequence: TGTGCCAGCAGCCCAAACAGGGGACGTAATGAAAAACTGTTTTTT. Its protein is CASSPNRGRNEKLFF. The whole variable domain, filled in from reference TRBV7-8 and TRBJ1-4, reads GAGVSQSPRYKVAKRGQDVALRCDPISGHVSLFWYQQALGQGPEFLTYFQNEAQLDKSGLPSDRFFAERPEGSVSTLKIQRTQQEDSAVYLCASSPNRGRNEKLFFGSGTQLSVL.

CDR3 nucleotide sequence: TGTGCCTGGAGTAAGGGACTAGCGGGGGGGCCGGTCAACACCGGGGAGCTGTTTTTT. Its protein is CAWSKGLAGGPVNTGELFF. The chain is built from TRBV30 and TRBJ2-2; TRBD2 agrees at 16 bases. The CDR3 has 19 residues. Germline-derived CDR1 and CDR2 are GTSNPN and SVGIG (reference sequence). Germline trimming cut 2 bases from V and 2 bases from J; bases unmatched to any gene: 8.